This T cell receptor beta chain was recovered during a study of response to subunit inactivated influenza vaccine (dated by TCRdb to about 2018). As for the study more broadly: The study used deep quantitative T cell receptor repertoire profiling to track responses to a trivalent subunit inactivated influenza vaccine.

CDR1 and CDR2, per the germline V gene, are MNHEY and SVGEGT. V is pared back by 8 bases and J by 5 bases, with 16 bases lying between the germline termini. The CDR3 has 14 amino acids, counting the end cysteine and phenylalanine. The read is trimmed to its CDR3 DNA, 42 bases read in frame from base 1. The sample holds a few counts of this clonotype. Its antigen is not yet known. Base qualities are not provided; no much larger clone lies one nucleotide away. The paper's findings and limits, for the study overall: The authors proposed that each seasonal influenza vaccination may bring in only a limited number of new T cells.

The method behind the library was RT-PCR. The data were produced on an Illumina HiSeq 2500. TCRdb ran its own pipeline on the public reads, namely fastp trimming at Q25 and MiXCR clone calling, and kept in-frame beta chains. Each entry is one CDR3 protein sequence, shown with its most common DNA and genes. The sample table shows approximately 500,000 distinct CDR3 sequences, and 13% to 15% are seen once. The top ten hold around 10% of the sample. The receptor was isolated from a man over 45 who received an inactivated influenza vaccine. Donor details come from another sample of the same person, matched by shared clones. The sequencing used PBMCs from blood, collected roughly 13 days after vaccination. The sequence is built from TRBV6-2 or TRBV6-3 and TRBJ1-5, with the D segment identity uncertain. In nucleotide form, the sequence is TGTGCCAGCGGAAAGCGACTGGTGGATCAGCCCCAGCATTTT. Its product reads: CASGKRLVDQPQHF.